Following are 15 T cell receptor beta chains from one sample sequenced in a study of cytotoxic CD8 clonotypes in ibrutinib-treated CLL. Assay used: immunoSEQ multiplex PCR; TCRdb lists only in-frame clones, some missing. The sample carries some 290,000 clones, more than 65% recorded once. The sample consisted of PBMCs, taken before ibrutinib treatment. These receptors originate from a human donor with chronic lymphocytic leukemia.

V usage is TRBV5-4 and J usage is TRBJ2-7; D gene uncertain. Germline values: CDR1 SGHNT, CDR2 YYREEE (reference sequence). V gave up 0 bases and J gave up 4 bases, with 8 bases separating them. The CDR3 is made up of 13 amino acids. CDR3 coding DNA: TGTGCCAGCAGCTTGGGGCAGAATTACGAGCAGTACTTC. Its protein is CASSLGQNYEQYF.

The chain couples TRBV4-3 to TRBJ1-1, with D uncertain. From germline, CDR1 is LGHNA and CDR2 YSLEER. The CDR3 runs 14 residues. Deletions cut 5 bases from V and 1 base from J, with 11 bases between. CDR3 in amino acids: CASSSPNPNTEAFF. The CDR3 DNA sequence: TGCGCCAGCAGCAGTCCAAACCCGAACACTGAAGCTTTCTTT.

The V gene is TRBV15, the J gene TRBJ1-2; 9 bases fit TRBD1. This CDR3 has 15 residues. Unmatched junction bases numbered 8, after V lost 8 bases and J lost 1 base. Germline CDR1 is LNHNV and CDR2 is YYDKDF (reference sequence). CDR3 region: CATRDRATVNYGYTF. CDR3 DNA sequence: TGTGCCACCCGGGACAGGGCCACTGTTAACTATGGCTACACCTTC.

The V call is TRBV5-4, the J call TRBJ2-6; D is undetermined. The CDR3 consists of 15 residues. V lost 7 bases and J 0 bases, leaving 11 bases between the germline ends. The germline V gene encodes CDR1 SGHNT and CDR2 YYREEE (reference sequence). The CDR3 here is CASRIDGSGANVLTF. The CDR3 DNA reads TGTGCCAGCCGAATAGACGGCTCTGGGGCCAACGTCCTGACTTTC.

The chain uses TRBV29-1 and TRBJ2-7; TRBD1 is a possible D gene (5 bases). V lost 2 bases and J 1 base, leaving 18 bases between the germline ends. Germline CDR1 and CDR2: SQVTM and ANQGSEA. The CDR3 spans 16 residues. The CDR3 protein is CSVERSDSTTSYEQYF. The CDR3 DNA reads TGCAGCGTTGAACGATCCGACAGTACTACATCCTACGAGCAGTACTTC.

V and J are TRBV27 and TRBJ1-5; no reliable D call. Germline loops: CDR1 MNHEY, CDR2 SMNVEV (reference sequence). Trimming pared 3 bases from V and 0 bases from J, leaving 6 bases between. The CDR3 consists of 14 residues. The CDR3 bases are TGTGCCAGCAGTTTCGCAGATAGCAATCAGCCCCAGCATTTT. It specifies CASSFADSNQPQHF.

The chain employs TRBV4-2 and TRBJ2-3; a possible D gene is TRBD2 (6 bases). The germline V gene encodes CDR1 LGHNA and CDR2 YNFKEQ. This CDR3 has 15 amino acids. Deletions cut 4 bases from V and 2 bases from J, with 13 bases between. CDR3 protein: CASSLGTRNTDTQYF. CDR3 nucleotides: TGTGCCAGCAGCCTTGGGACTCGAAACACAGATACGCAGTATTTT.

This chain links TRBV19 with TRBJ1-4, with D possibly TRBD1 on 5 matching bases. This CDR3 region has 13 residues. The V end was cut by 10 bases, the J end by 6 bases, with 15 bases between. CDR1 and CDR2 (germline): LNHDA, SQIVND (reference sequence). The CDR3: CATTGTWDEKLFF. CDR3 DNA: TGTGCCACAACCGGGACTTGGGATGAAAAACTGTTTTTT.

In its sample, this clone was seen once. The J gene is TRBJ2-3, the V gene TRBV5-1; D may be TRBD2 (6 bases). The germline V and J ends were trimmed by 0 bases and 2 bases, with 10 bases remaining between them. This CDR3 has 15 amino acids. The germline gives CDR1 SGHRS, CDR2 YFSETQ. The CDR3 DNA sequence: TGCGCCAGCAGCTTGGTGCGGGGCGACACAGATACGCAGTATTTT. Protein: CASSLVRGDTDTQYF.

The CDR3 DNA sequence: TGTGCCAGCAGCTCCAGAGAGAATAGCAATCAGCCCCAGCATTTT. Protein product: CASSSRENSNQPQHF. This sequence joins TRBV7-8 and TRBJ1-5; D gene ambiguous. The CDR3 extends over 15 amino acids. V lost 4 bases to trimming and J lost 0 bases, with 10 bases between them. Germline V gene sequence: CDR1 SGHVS, CDR2 FQNEAQ.

The genes are TRBV19 and TRBJ1-1; no reliable D call. Germline V gives CDR1 LNHDA, CDR2 SQIVND (reference sequence). V was pared by 3 bases and J by 4 bases, with 12 bases between. The CDR3 contains 14 residues. The CDR3 here is CASSMKWATTEAFF. The CDR3 bases are TGTGCCAGTAGTATGAAGTGGGCGACCACTGAAGCTTTCTTT.

This clone was detected only a few times. This chain links TRBV7-8 with TRBJ2-7, with D unclear. The germline CDR1 and CDR2 sequences are SGHVS and FQNEAQ. Trimming took 1 base from V and 3 from J, leaving 1 base between them. The CDR3 is 11 amino acids. The CDR3 nucleotides read TGTGCCAGCAGCTTAGACTACGAGCAGTACTTC. Protein: CASSLDYEQYF.

The chain has TRBV7-9 and TRBJ2-3, with unresolved D. This CDR3 region has 10 residues. Trimming pared 8 bases from V and 6 bases from J, leaving 6 bases between. The germline gives CDR1 SEHNR, CDR2 FQNEAQ (reference sequence). CDR3 bases: TGTGCCAGCGTTCGGGATACGCAGTATTTT. Translating it yields CASVRDTQYF. Complete variable domain (other parts from reference TRBV7-9 and TRBJ2-3): DTGVSQNPRHKITKRGQNVTFRCDPISEHNRLYWYRQTLGQGPEFLTYFQNEAQLEKSRLLSDRFSAERPKGSFSTLEIQRTEQGDSAMYLCASVRDTQYFGPGTRLTVL.

The J gene is TRBJ2-7, the V gene TRBV4-2; D is perhaps TRBD1 or TRBD2 (5 bases each). Germline loops: CDR1 LGHNA, CDR2 YNFKEQ. CDR3 length equals 18 residues. V was clipped by 6 bases and J by 1 base, with 25 bases between them. The CDR3 protein is CASSRTQQLGRASYEQYF. The CDR3 nucleotides are TGTGCCAGCAGTCGTACCCAACAACTGGGACGGGCGTCCTACGAGCAGTACTTC.

The V call is TRBV7-9, the J call TRBJ1-6; D perhaps matches TRBD1 (6 bases). Between the trimmed V and J ends, which lost 2 bases and 9 bases, there was a span of 8 bases. The V gene's germline CDR1 is SEHNR and CDR2 FQNEAQ (reference sequence). CDR3 length: 13 residues. The CDR3 DNA is TGTGCCAGCAGCTTAAGGGGGGGTTCACCCCTCCACTTT. It translates to CASSLRGGSPLHF.